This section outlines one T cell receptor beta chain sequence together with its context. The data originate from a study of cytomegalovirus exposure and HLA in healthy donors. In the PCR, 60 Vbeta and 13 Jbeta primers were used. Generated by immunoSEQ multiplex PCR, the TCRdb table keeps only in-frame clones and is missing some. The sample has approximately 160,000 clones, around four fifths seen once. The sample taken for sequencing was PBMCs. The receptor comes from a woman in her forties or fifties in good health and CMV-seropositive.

The CDR3 is CASSPGLLNTEAFF. CDR3 in DNA: TGCGCCAGCAGCCCGGGACTGCTGAACACTGAAGCTTTCTTT. V and J are TRBV5-1 and TRBJ1-1; tentative D call: TRBD1 (5 bases). Germline CDR1 SGHRS, CDR2 YFSETQ. The CDR3 loop spans 14 amino acids. Trimming removed 4 bases from V and 0 bases from J, with 10 bases in between. Full variable domain (remainder filled in from reference TRBV5-1 and TRBJ1-1): KAGVTQTPRYLIKTRGQQVTLSCSPISGHRSVSWYQQTPGQGLQFLFEYFSETQRNKGNFPGRFSGRQFSNSRSEMNVSTLELGDSALYLCASSPGLLNTEAFFGQGTRLTVV.